These 21 T cell receptor beta chains share one sample of origin, sequenced in a study of early T cells in non-severe SARS-CoV-2 infection. TCRdb ran MiXCR on the 5' RACE reads and lists one entry per CDR3 protein. The sample carries roughly 58,000 distinct CDR3 sequences, approximately 6% recorded once. The sample comprised whole blood. The receptors come from an adult who was a healthcare worker with PCR-confirmed SARS-CoV-2 infection or an uninfected control (not recorded which).

There are many counts of this clonotype. The chain recombines TRBV7-9 with TRBJ1-2; the D is unclear. Trimming took 1 base from V and 7 from J, leaving 10 bases between them. The CDR3 has 13 residues. Germline V gene sequence: CDR1 SEHNR, CDR2 FQNEAQ (reference sequence). The DNA of the CDR3 is TGTGCCAGCAGCTTAGAATCTCTCCGTGGCTACACCTTC. Its translation is CASSLESLRGYTF.

The table lists this clonotype with a few counts. The rearrangement uses TRBV19 and TRBJ2-7; D possibly matches TRBD1 or TRBD2 (6 bases each). Per the germline V gene, CDR1 is LNHDA and CDR2 is SQIVND (reference sequence). V gave up 7 bases and J gave up 4 bases, with 20 bases separating them. The CDR3 loop spans 15 amino acids. The CDR3 region is CASTIRRGEVYEQYF. As DNA, the CDR3 is TGTGCCAGTACCATCCGGAGGGGGGAGGTATACGAGCAGTACTTC.

This clonotype was recorded at least ten times. V gene TRBV20-1 combines with J gene TRBJ1-4, with D uncertain. The CDR3 is 13 residues long. Germline values: CDR1 DFQATT, CDR2 SNEGSKA (reference sequence). The V and J ends lost 6 bases and 8 bases respectively, with 16 bases between them. The CDR3, as DNA: TGCAGTGCCATCCTAACCGAGGAGGAAAAACTGTTTTTT. Encoded protein: CSAILTEEEKLFF.

This clonotype appeared many times. This rearrangement joins TRBV25-1 to TRBJ1-6; 9 positions match TRBD1. This CDR3 spans 15 amino acids. Germline V gene sequence: CDR1 MGHDK, CDR2 SYGVNS. The trim removed 2 bases at V and 7 bases at J, leaving 3 bases unmatched. The CDR3 DNA follows: TGTGCCAGCAGTGAAGGGGACAGGGTGAATTCACCCCTCCACTTT. Encoded protein: CASSEGDRVNSPLHF.

This clonotype is classed as medium-sized (0.01 to 0.1%). The gene calls are TRBV6-1 and TRBJ2-1; D is ambiguous. The CDR3 runs to 13 residues. Looked up from germline, CDR1 is MNHNS and CDR2 is SASEGT. Trimming pared 7 bases from V and 4 bases from J, leaving 11 bases between. The CDR3 coding sequence is TGTGCCAGCATTTCCAACCTTTACAATGAGCAGTTCTTC. Its protein is CASISNLYNEQFF.

This clonotype was detected many times. The chain is built from TRBV7-2 and TRBJ2-3, with 7 bases lining up with TRBD1. V trimming: 5 bases; J trimming: 6 bases; junction bases outside the gene matches: 11. Germline V CDR1 and CDR2: SGHTA, FQGNSA. CDR3 size: 15 residues. The CDR3 DNA sequence: TGTGCCAGCAGCCCCCGACAGGGAAGGAGGGATACGCAGTATTTT. Amino acids: CASSPRQGRRDTQYF.

Comments on this clonotype: A much more abundant neighbour one base away suggests this may be a read error. The J gene is TRBJ1-3, the V gene TRBV12-3 or TRBV12-4; D is possibly TRBD1 (5 bases). The CDR3 is 14 residues long. CDR3 region: CASSLGTQGATINF. The CDR3 DNA follows: TGTGCCAGCAGTTTAGGGACCCAAGGGGCCACCATAAATTTT.

The chain carries TRBV7-3 and TRBJ2-1; D gene ambiguous. Germline CDR1 and CDR2: SGHTA and FQGTGA. Trimming left V 0 bases short and J 10 bases short, with 10 bases between. This CDR3 has 13 residues. For the CDR3, the DNA is TGTGCCAGCAGCTTAACATCCCCATTGGAGCAGTTCTTC. It codes for CASSLTSPLEQFF.

In this sample, this clonotype turned up many times. The rearrangement links TRBV28 to TRBJ2-1; weak D call: TRBD2 (7 bases). Trimming took 8 bases from V and 5 from J, leaving 10 bases between them. This CDR3 region has 12 residues. Germline V CDR1 and CDR2: MDHEN, SYDVKM. CDR3 in amino acids: CASGGANNEQFF. DNA of the CDR3: TGTGCCAGCGGGGGGGCAAACAATGAGCAGTTCTTC. The variable domain in full, completed from reference TRBV28 and TRBJ2-1, reads DVKVTQSSRYLVKRTGEKVFLECVQDMDHENMFWYRQDPGLGLRLIYFSYDVKMKEKGDIPEGYSVSREKKERFSLILESASTNQTSMYLCASGGANNEQFFGPGTRLTVL.

In its sample, this clonotype was seen a few times. The chain uses TRBV5-6 and TRBJ2-7; 7 positions match TRBD1. V lost 2 bases and J lost 3; bases outside the gene matches: 5. CDR1 is SGHDT, CDR2 YYEEEE, per germline. This CDR3 spans 14 amino acids. The chain's CDR3 is CASSFIDRDYEQYF. CDR3 coding DNA: TGTGCCAGCAGCTTTATAGACAGGGACTACGAGCAGTACTTC.

The chain combines TRBV27 with TRBJ1-6; D gene uncertain. V was cut by 0 bases and J by 0 bases, with 9 bases left in between. This CDR3 is 17 amino acids long. Germline V CDR1 and CDR2: MNHEY, SMNVEV (reference sequence). The CDR3 DNA reads as TGTGCCAGCAGTTTATCACAGAGGAGCTCCTATAATTCACCCCTCCACTTT. It specifies CASSLSQRSSYNSPLHF.

This clonotype appeared many times. The rearrangement uses TRBV10-3 and TRBJ2-3, with D perhaps assigned TRBD1 or TRBD2 (5 bases each). The CDR3 loop spans 12 amino acids. Trimming took 10 bases from V and 1 from J, leaving 9 bases between them. CDR1 is ENHRY and CDR2 is SYGVKD in the germline V gene. The CDR3 reads CATGTGTDTQYF. CDR3 in DNA: TGTGCCACCGGGACGGGCACAGATACGCAGTATTTT.

At least ten counts were recorded for this clonotype. The rearrangement joins TRBV5-1 to TRBJ1-1; weak D call: TRBD1 (5 bases). CDR3 length equals 14 residues. The V end was cut by 2 bases, the J end by 4 bases, with 12 bases between. Germline V gives CDR1 SGHRS, CDR2 YFSETQ. The CDR3 coding sequence is TGCGCCAGCAGCTTAGTAGTTGGGGGCACTGAAGCTTTCTTT. Translation gives CASSLVVGGTEAFF. Full variable domain (remainder filled in from reference TRBV5-1 and TRBJ1-1): KAGVTQTPRYLIKTRGQQVTLSCSPISGHRSVSWYQQTPGQGLQFLFEYFSETQRNKGNFPGRFSGRQFSNSRSEMNVSTLELGDSALYLCASSLVVGGTEAFFGQGTRLTVV.

The sample holds a few counts of this clonotype. One junction end does not reproduce the germline sequence, and a read error may be involved. This chain's CDR3 is CASSLQRDTGELFF. CDR3 DNA: TGTGCTAGCAGCTTACAGCGGGATACCGGGGAGCTGTTTTTT. The rearrangement uses TRBV7-7 and TRBJ2-2, with 7 bases lining up with TRBD2. The germline V gene encodes CDR1 SSHAT and CDR2 FNYEAQ (reference sequence). The length of the CDR3 is 14 residues.

In this sample, this clonotype turned up a few times. The chain has TRBV18 and TRBJ1-6; D might be TRBD1 (6 bases). The V end was cut by 3 bases, the J end by 5 bases, with 11 bases between. The CDR3 totals 15 residues. CDR1 KGHSH and CDR2 LQKENI come from the germline V gene. CDR3 DNA: TGTGCCAGCTCACCTGTGGACAGCCATAATTCACCCCTCCACTTT. Its protein product is CASSPVDSHNSPLHF.

This clonotype turned up a few times. The chain links TRBV7-9 to TRBJ2-3; D is undetermined. Germline V lookup: CDR1 SEHNR, CDR2 FQNEAQ (reference sequence). The CDR3 runs 17 residues. The V gene lost 3 bases and the J gene lost 2 bases, with 18 bases spanning the gap. The CDR3 loop is CASSLVLDLRYTDTQYF. DNA of the CDR3: TGTGCCAGCAGCTTGGTCCTGGATCTCCGGTACACAGATACGCAGTATTTT.

This chain connects TRBV5-1 to TRBJ2-7, with D unclear. Germline values: CDR1 SGHRS, CDR2 YFSETQ. The CDR3 sequence is 13 residues long. Between the trimmed V and J ends, which lost 4 bases and 5 bases, there was a span of 13 bases. The CDR3: CASSAGSTHEQYF. The CDR3 DNA reads TGCGCCAGCAGCGCCGGGTCCACCCACGAGCAGTACTTC. Looking up the rest from reference TRBV5-1 and TRBJ2-7 gives the full variable domain: KAGVTQTPRYLIKTRGQQVTLSCSPISGHRSVSWYQQTPGQGLQFLFEYFSETQRNKGNFPGRFSGRQFSNSRSEMNVSTLELGDSALYLCASSAGSTHEQYFGPGTRLTVT.

This clonotype was detected ten times or more. The chain recombines TRBV7-2 with TRBJ1-5, with D unclear. The CDR3 extends over 18 amino acids. From germline, CDR1 is SGHTA and CDR2 FQGNSA. Trimming took off 2 bases at V and 4 bases at J, with 21 bases between the two ends. The chain's CDR3 is CASSLRVANPAFNQPQHF. DNA of the CDR3: TGTGCCAGCAGCTTACGGGTAGCCAATCCTGCCTTTAATCAGCCCCAGCATTTT.

This clonotype was picked up a small number of times. The conserved phenylalanine or tryptophan normally closing the CDR3 is absent here, so this likely arose from a read error. The rearrangement uses TRBV5-1 and TRBJ2-3; 7 nucleotides agree with TRBD2. The trim removed 3 bases at V and 0 bases at J, leaving 10 bases unmatched. This CDR3 region has 17 residues. Germline CDR1 reads SGHRS; CDR2 reads YFSETQ. The DNA for the CDR3 is TGCGCCAGCAGCTCCCACGGACTAGACTCTAGCACAGATACGCAGTATTTG. This translates into CASSSHGLDSSTDTQYL.

There are many counts of this clonotype. The rearrangement joins TRBV13 to TRBJ2-6; no clear D. CDR1 is PRHDT, CDR2 FYEKMQ, per germline (reference sequence). The CDR3 has 15 amino acids. V was trimmed by 5 bases and J by 3 bases, leaving 11 bases between them. Here the CDR3 DNA reads TGTGCCAGCAGCATAAGGGCGAATGGGGCCAACGTCCTGACTTTC. It yields the protein CASSIRANGANVLTF. The full variable domain, its missing parts supplied by reference TRBV13 and TRBJ2-6, is AAGVIQSPRHLIKEKRETATLKCYPIPRHDTVYWYQQGPGQDPQFLISFYEKMQSDKGSIPDRFSAQQFSDYHSELNMSSLELGDSALYFCASSIRANGANVLTFGAGSRLTVL.

This clonotype has more than one count but fewer than ten. The gene calls are TRBV10-3 and TRBJ2-3; D is unclear. Trimming stripped 10 bases from V and 1 base from J, with 21 bases between. CDR1 is ENHRY, CDR2 SYGVKD, per germline. The CDR3 length is 16 residues. CDR3 sequence reads: CATLSLSAHGTDTQYF. The CDR3, as DNA: TGTGCCACGCTCTCCCTCAGCGCGCATGGCACAGATACGCAGTATTTT.